The rows below give T cell receptor beta chains drawn from one sample of a study of cytomegalovirus exposure and HLA in healthy donors. Method: immunoSEQ multiplex PCR; TCRdb's copy keeps in-frame clones and lacks some. The sample gives under 200,000 clones, approximately 78% of which show up once; roughly 0.73% is in the top ten. Input material: PBMCs. These receptors originate from a woman aged 18-29 years in good health and CMV-seronegative. The CDR3 runs from the conserved cysteine through the conserved F or W. The D gene is left open where the match is weak.

CDR3 protein	V gene	J gene	CDR3 length	D gene
CASSPMTGLGYGYTF	TRBV18	TRBJ1-2	15	TRBD1
CAWSALAGSTDTQYF	TRBV30	TRBJ2-3	15	TRBD2
CSGKTGGNTEAFF	TRBV29-1	TRBJ1-1	13	TRBD1
CATSADTGGEETQYF	TRBV15	TRBJ2-5	15	.
CASSYSLETGNQPQHF	TRBV6-6	TRBJ1-5	16	TRBD1
CASTTSYGGNQPQHF	TRBV27	TRBJ1-5	15	.
CASSPPQGPSETQYF	TRBV28	TRBJ2-5	15	.
CASSLGPETQYF	TRBV18	TRBJ2-5	12	.
CASSSGGALNEQFF	TRBV2	TRBJ2-1	14	TRBD2
CASSLRQDYSGNTIYF	TRBV7-6	TRBJ1-3	16	.
CASSLFGSSGLSTDTQYF	TRBV5-4	TRBJ2-3	18	TRBD2
CASSYLDRANYGYTF	TRBV6-5	TRBJ1-2	15	TRBD1
CASSFLPGVSYEQYF	TRBV27	TRBJ2-7	15	.
CATPPGITTYEQYF	TRBV15	TRBJ2-7	14	.
CASRVGHLNGELFF	TRBV19	TRBJ2-2	14	.
CASSELGGANTGELFF	TRBV5-1	TRBJ2-2	16	TRBD2
CASSKEAGQAKYVYEQYF	TRBV21-1	TRBJ2-7	18	.
CASSLDGQGSYNEQFF	TRBV5-1	TRBJ2-1	16	TRBD1
CASSPQKGARETQYF	TRBV18	TRBJ2-5	15	.
CASSYGQGADTQYF	TRBV11-1	TRBJ2-3	14	TRBD1
CASSLRGPGTGELFF	TRBV5-1	TRBJ2-2	15	TRBD1
CASSLHRQGETQYF	TRBV5-4	TRBJ2-5	14	TRBD1
CASSLAGGGYNEQFF	TRBV5-4	TRBJ2-1	15	TRBD1
CASSDGRDPYNEQFF	TRBV2	TRBJ2-1	15	.
CASSSSPGGYNEQFF	TRBV11-3	TRBJ2-1	15	.
CASSSPPTVSTDTQYF	TRBV7-9	TRBJ2-3	16	.
CASKGVLTDTQYF	TRBV6-5	TRBJ2-3	13	.
CASSHDGTGINSPLHF	TRBV18	TRBJ1-6	16	TRBD1
CASSLRTGDREAFF	TRBV5-1	TRBJ1-1	14	TRBD1
CASRPGQGKREQYF	TRBV28	TRBJ2-7	14	TRBD1
CASSSLAGGNTQYF	TRBV7-2	TRBJ2-3	14	TRBD2
CASSAPVKLFF	TRBV6-6	TRBJ1-4	11	.
CAISELWDRDTGELFF	TRBV10-3	TRBJ2-2	16	TRBD1
CASSLGIQGIKSNGYTF	TRBV6-9	TRBJ1-2	17	TRBD1
CASSLVQGSTGELFF	TRBV5-1	TRBJ2-2	15	.
CASSRGGTYNSPLHF	TRBV6-5	TRBJ1-6	15	.
CASSSGANVLTF	TRBV27	TRBJ2-6	12	.
CASSQDRVALADSPLHF	TRBV4-1	TRBJ1-6	17	.
CASSPRDTTYEQYF	TRBV5-1	TRBJ2-7	14	.
CASSESSGGVYNEQFF	TRBV10-1	TRBJ2-1	16	TRBD2
CASSSLREGRETQYF	TRBV28	TRBJ2-5	15	TRBD2
CASSVEQGSTEAFF	TRBV2	TRBJ1-1	14	TRBD1
CASSPPGQIYNEQFF	TRBV4-2	TRBJ2-1	15	TRBD1
CAISARGLETQYF	TRBV10-3	TRBJ2-5	13	.
CSVEGGAALNGYEQYF	TRBV29-1	TRBJ2-7	16	.
CATGTGADTEAFF	TRBV19	TRBJ1-1	13	TRBD1
CASSPRLGGSYEQYF	TRBV6-1	TRBJ2-7	15	TRBD2
CASSRPRDRAPSGNTIYF	TRBV7-9	TRBJ1-3	18	TRBD1
CASSMFSGYEQYF	TRBV19	TRBJ2-7	13	TRBD2
CASSSRGAGGPTGELFF	TRBV5-4	TRBJ2-2	17	TRBD2
CASSLQGAGYGYTF	TRBV6-5	TRBJ1-2	14	TRBD1
CAWRKTAGGTWNTGELFF	TRBV30	TRBJ2-2	18	TRBD2
CASSHGDSSYEQYF	TRBV27	TRBJ2-7	14	.
CASSELFNFLTQYF	TRBV2	TRBJ2-3	14	.
CASSSGGSPGYEQYF	TRBV5-8	TRBJ2-7	15	TRBD2
CASSFGRLGGREQYF	TRBV27	TRBJ2-7	15	.
CASSEGRGNTEAFF	TRBV2	TRBJ1-1	14	.
CASSLDRNTEAFF	TRBV5-1	TRBJ1-1	13	.
CASSEGQGVDEQYF	TRBV25-1	TRBJ2-7	14	TRBD1
CASSPAGGMGNQPQHF	TRBV5-6	TRBJ1-5	16	.